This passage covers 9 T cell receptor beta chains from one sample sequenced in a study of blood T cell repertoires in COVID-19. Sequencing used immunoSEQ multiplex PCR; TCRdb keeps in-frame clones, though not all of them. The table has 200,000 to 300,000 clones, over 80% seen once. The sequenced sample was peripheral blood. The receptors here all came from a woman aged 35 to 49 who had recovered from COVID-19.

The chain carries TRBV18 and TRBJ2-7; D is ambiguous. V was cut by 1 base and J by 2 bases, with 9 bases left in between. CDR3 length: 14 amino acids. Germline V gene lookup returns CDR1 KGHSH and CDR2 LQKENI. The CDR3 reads CASSPQFEAYEQYF. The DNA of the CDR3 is TGTGCCAGCTCACCACAGTTTGAGGCCTACGAGCAGTACTTC.

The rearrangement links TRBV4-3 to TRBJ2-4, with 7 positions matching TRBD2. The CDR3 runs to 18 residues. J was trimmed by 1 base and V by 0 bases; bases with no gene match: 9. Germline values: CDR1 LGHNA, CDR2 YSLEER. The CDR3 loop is CASSQETGGVTAKNIQYF. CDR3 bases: TGCGCCAGCAGCCAAGAAACGGGAGGCGTTACGGCCAAAAACATTCAGTACTTC.

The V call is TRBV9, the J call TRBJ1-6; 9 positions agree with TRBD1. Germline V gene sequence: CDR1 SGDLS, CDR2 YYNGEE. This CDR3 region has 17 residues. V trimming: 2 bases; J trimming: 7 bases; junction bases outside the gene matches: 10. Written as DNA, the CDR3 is TGTGCCAGCAGCGTTAGTGGGACAGGGTTCCCAAATTCACCCCTCCACTTT. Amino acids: CASSVSGTGFPNSPLHF.

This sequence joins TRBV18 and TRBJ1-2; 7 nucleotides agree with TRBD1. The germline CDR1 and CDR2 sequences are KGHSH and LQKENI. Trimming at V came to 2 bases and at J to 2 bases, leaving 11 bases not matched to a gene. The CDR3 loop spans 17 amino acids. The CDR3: CASSPMVAGGTNYGYTF. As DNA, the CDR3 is TGTGCCAGCTCACCAATGGTTGCAGGGGGTACCAACTATGGCTACACCTTC. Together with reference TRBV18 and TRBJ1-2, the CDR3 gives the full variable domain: NAGVMQNPRHLVRRRGQEARLRCSPMKGHSHVYWYRQLPEEGLKFMVYLQKENIIDESGMPKERFSAEFPKEGPSILRIQQVVRGDSAAYFCASSPMVAGGTNYGYTFGSGTRLTVV.

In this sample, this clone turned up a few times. Here the CDR3 DNA reads TGCAGCGTTGGAGGCACCGGGGAGCTGTTTTTT. Its protein is CSVGGTGELFF. V is TRBV29-1 and J is TRBJ2-2; D is uncertain. The CDR3 sequence is 11 residues long. Trimming pared 4 bases from V and 4 bases from J, leaving 4 bases between. CDR1 SQVTM and CDR2 ANQGSEA come from the germline V gene.

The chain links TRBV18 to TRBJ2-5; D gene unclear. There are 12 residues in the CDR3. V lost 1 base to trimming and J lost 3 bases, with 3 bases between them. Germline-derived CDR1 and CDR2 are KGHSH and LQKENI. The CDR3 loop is CASSPLEETQYF. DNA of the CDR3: TGTGCCAGCTCACCACTAGAAGAGACCCAGTACTTC.

CDR3 in amino acids: CASGLVGPTGELFF. The CDR3, as DNA: TGTGCCAGTGGCCTCGTGGGGCCCACCGGGGAGCTGTTTTTT. This chain joins TRBV2 and TRBJ2-2, with D possibly matching TRBD1 (5 bases). Trimming left V 9 bases short and J 4 bases short, with 15 bases between. CDR1 and CDR2 (germline): SNHLY, FYNNEI. The CDR3 spans 14 residues.

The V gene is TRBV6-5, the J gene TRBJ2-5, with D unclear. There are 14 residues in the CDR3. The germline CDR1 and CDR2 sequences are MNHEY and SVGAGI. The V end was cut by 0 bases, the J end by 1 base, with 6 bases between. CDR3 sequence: CASSYSQAQETQYF. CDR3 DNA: TGTGCCAGCAGTTACTCGCAGGCCCAAGAGACCCAGTACTTC.

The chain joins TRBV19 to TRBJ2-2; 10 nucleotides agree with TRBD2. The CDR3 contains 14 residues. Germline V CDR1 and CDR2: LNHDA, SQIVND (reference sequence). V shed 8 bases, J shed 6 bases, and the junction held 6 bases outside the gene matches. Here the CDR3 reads CASDPGLASGELFF. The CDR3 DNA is TGTGCCAGTGACCCGGGACTAGCGTCCGGGGAGCTGTTTTTT.